These 18 T cell receptor beta chains were all obtained from the same sample, sequenced in a study of T-cell memory formation after mild COVID-19. TCRdb itself ran the 5' RACE reads through MiXCR, one entry per CDR3 protein. The sample lists 400,000 to 450,000 distinct CDR3 sequences, around 17% occurring once. Source material: PBMCs or a T cell subset sorted from them (not recorded which). The receptors derive from a man between 18 and 29 years old who had mild COVID-19 (a few samples of this study predate the infection). Cell type and time point are not known.

This rearrangement joins TRBV11-2 to TRBJ1-2; unclear D gene. The CDR3 length is 16 residues. Germline CDR1 SGHAT, CDR2 FQNNGV. V lost 2 bases to trimming and J lost 0 bases, with 13 bases between them. The CDR3 DNA reads as TGTGCCAGCAGCTTACGGCCGACACGGGCTAACTATGGCTACACCTTC. Amino acids: CASSLRPTRANYGYTF. Full variable domain (remainder filled in from reference TRBV11-2 and TRBJ1-2): EAGVAQSPRYKIIEKRQSVAFWCNPISGHATLYWYQQILGQGPKLLIQFQNNGVVDDSQLPKDRFSAERLKGVDSTLKIQPAKLEDSAVYLCASSLRPTRANYGYTFGSGTRLTVV.

In DNA, the CDR3 is TGCGCCAGCAGCCGAGGGGGGGGCCTTAGCACAGATACGCAGTATTTT. Protein sequence: CASSRGGGLSTDTQYF. V and J are TRBV4-1 and TRBJ2-3, with D perhaps matching TRBD2 (7 bases). The CDR3 covers 16 residues. In germline, CDR1 is MGHRA, CDR2 YSYEKL. With 4 bases removed from V and 0 bases from J, the gap between germline ends came to 14 bases.

J is TRBJ2-2 and V is TRBV6-2 or TRBV6-3; 8 nucleotides line up with TRBD1. Per the germline V gene, CDR1 is MNHEY and CDR2 is SVGEGT. The CDR3 is 15 amino acids. With V trimmed by 5 bases and J by 3 bases, 5 bases remained unmatched. CDR3 sequence: CASSRGQGYTGELFF. CDR3 nucleotide sequence: TGTGCCAGCAGTAGAGGACAGGGTTACACCGGGGAGCTGTTTTTT.

This chain connects TRBV6-2 or TRBV6-3 to TRBJ2-1, with 11 bases fitting TRBD2. Unmatched junction bases numbered 21, after V lost 6 bases and J lost 8 bases. Looked up from germline, CDR1 is MNHEY and CDR2 is SVGEGT. The CDR3 is made up of 19 amino acids. CDR3 amino acids: CASRSAGLAGLGTVHEQFF. In DNA, the CDR3 is TGTGCCAGCAGATCGGCCGGACTAGCGGGCCTGGGCACTGTCCATGAGCAGTTCTTC.

The sample holds a few counts of this clonotype. The rearrangement links TRBV5-1 to TRBJ2-1; 10 nucleotides agree with TRBD1. J was trimmed by 7 bases and V by 0 bases; bases with no gene match: 7. CDR1 and CDR2 (germline): SGHRS, YFSETQ. There are 16 residues in the CDR3. In DNA form, the CDR3 reads TGCGCCAGCAGCTTGGGGGACAGGGGCTTGGAGAATGAGCAGTTCTTC. Its translation: CASSLGDRGLENEQFF.

The chain has TRBV7-9 and TRBJ1-2, with a possible D match to TRBD1 (6 bases). Trimming pared 5 bases from V and 2 bases from J, leaving 15 bases between. Germline CDR1 SEHNR, CDR2 FQNEAQ (reference sequence). CDR3 length equals 15 residues. CDR3 residues: CASSLGRGLNYGYTF. The CDR3 region has the DNA TGTGCCAGCAGCCTCGGCAGGGGCCTAAACTATGGCTACACCTTC.

CDR3 in amino acids: CASSFSGGLSYEQYF. The DNA for the CDR3 is TGTGCCAGCAGCTTTAGCGGGGGGCTATCCTACGAGCAGTACTTC. The genes are TRBV7-9 and TRBJ2-7; 10 nucleotides match TRBD2. J lost 1 base, V lost 3 bases, and 3 bases had no gene match. CDR3 length: 15 residues. Germline loops: CDR1 SEHNR, CDR2 FQNEAQ (reference sequence).

The chain carries TRBV9 and TRBJ1-2; D is unclear. Germline assignment: CDR1 SGDLS and CDR2 YYNGEE. The CDR3 is 14 amino acids. The ends were cut back, 6 bases at V and 0 bases at J, with 12 bases in the middle. CDR3 amino acids: CASTGAGTNYGYTF. The CDR3 DNA follows: TGTGCCAGCACCGGAGCCGGTACTAACTATGGCTACACCTTC. Filled out from reference TRBV9 and TRBJ1-2, the complete variable domain reads DSGVTQTPKHLITATGQRVTLRCSPRSGDLSVYWYQQSLDQGLQFLIQYYNGEERAKGNILERFSAQQFPDLHSELNLSSLELGDSALYFCASTGAGTNYGYTFGSGTRLTVV.

This clonotype has only a few counts. The chain has TRBV20-1 and TRBJ2-1; TRBD2 is a possible D gene (6 bases). The CDR3 extends over 16 amino acids. Germline assignment: CDR1 DFQATT and CDR2 SNEGSKA (reference sequence). V lost 3 bases and J lost 2, with 17 bases in between. The CDR3 reads CSARGSSANTYNEQFF. The CDR3 DNA is TGCAGTGCTAGGGGTTCTAGCGCTAATACCTACAATGAGCAGTTCTTC.

This clonotype was seen more than once but under ten times. The chain couples TRBV5-6 to TRBJ1-2; no clear D gene. This CDR3 spans 13 amino acids. Germline loops: CDR1 SGHDT, CDR2 YYEEEE. V was clipped by 4 bases and J by 6 bases, with 13 bases between them. The CDR3 nucleotides are TGTGCCAGCAGCAGGGATCTGGTGCATGGCTACACCTTC. This codes for CASSRDLVHGYTF.

Only a few counts were recorded for this clonotype. The chain carries TRBV5-1 and TRBJ1-2; 7 nucleotides align to TRBD1. Trimming at V came to 4 bases and at J to 6 bases, leaving 9 bases not matched to a gene. Germline V gives CDR1 SGHRS, CDR2 YFSETQ. The CDR3 sequence is 14 residues long. Here the CDR3 DNA reads TGCGCCAGCAGCCCAGAGGGGGCCGGCAATGGCTACACCTTC. Translated, it gives CASSPEGAGNGYTF.

This clonotype was counted ten times or more. The chain is built from TRBV4-1 and TRBJ2-3; 7 bases line up with TRBD2. Per the germline V gene, CDR1 is MGHRA and CDR2 is YSYEKL. Trimming removed 2 bases from V and 6 bases from J; junction bases left unmatched: 11. The CDR3 spans 16 residues. The CDR3 is CASSQTPLGGSDTQYF. CDR3 sequence (DNA): TGCGCCAGCAGCCAAACCCCCCTGGGGGGGTCGGATACGCAGTATTTT.

This clonotype was picked up a small number of times. The chain couples TRBV2 to TRBJ2-7; D gene ambiguous. Looked up from germline, CDR1 is SNHLY and CDR2 is FYNNEI. The length of the CDR3 is 13 residues. V was shortened by 4 bases and J by 3 bases, with 10 bases between the two germline ends. CDR3 region: CASSVQRLYEQYV. The CDR3 DNA is TGTGCCAGCAGTGTTCAGCGCCTCTACGAGCAGTACGTC.

This clonotype was counted many times. The V gene is TRBV5-5, the J gene TRBJ2-5; 11 bases agree with TRBD2. This CDR3 comprises 15 residues. The V gene's germline CDR1 is SGHKS and CDR2 YYEKEE (reference sequence). V gave up 1 base and J gave up 5 bases; unmatched junction bases: 4. CDR3 coding DNA: TGTGCCAGCAGCTTGAATAGCGGGGGGGCCGAGACCCAGTACTTC. Translated: CASSLNSGGAETQYF.

The genes are TRBV20-1 and TRBJ2-1; D is perhaps TRBD1 or TRBD2 (5 bases each). There are 14 residues in the CDR3. V shed 6 bases and J shed 1 base, with 13 bases lying between them. The germline V gene has CDR1 DFQATT and CDR2 SNEGSKA (reference sequence). The CDR3 sequence: CSAKDGTSYNEQFF. The DNA of the CDR3 is TGCAGTGCAAAGGACGGGACGTCCTACAATGAGCAGTTCTTC.

This clonotype was seen ten or more times. The chain employs TRBV5-5 and TRBJ2-5; 12 positions match TRBD1. The trim removed 3 bases at V and 5 bases at J, leaving 8 bases unmatched. This CDR3 has 16 amino acids. CDR1 is SGHKS and CDR2 is YYEKEE in the germline V gene (reference sequence). The CDR3 DNA is TGTGCCAGCAGCTCGACGGGACAGGGGGCCGGCGAGACCCAGTACTTC. It is translated as CASSSTGQGAGETQYF. The entire variable domain, with the rest obtained from reference TRBV5-5 and TRBJ2-5, is as follows: DAGVTQSPTHLIKTRGQQVTLRCSPISGHKSVSWYQQVLGQGPQFIFQYYEKEERGRGNFPDRFSARQFPNYSSELNVNALLLGDSALYLCASSSTGQGAGETQYFGPGTRLLVL.

This clonotype was seen a few times. This chain uses TRBV6-1 with TRBJ1-2; D gene ambiguous. The CDR3 covers 16 residues. Germline CDR1 and CDR2: MNHNS and SASEGT. Deletions cut 0 bases from V and 4 bases from J, with 15 bases between. CDR3 protein: CASSEALGRKAYGYTF. CDR3 coding DNA: TGTGCCAGCAGTGAAGCGTTAGGGAGGAAGGCCTATGGCTACACCTTC.

The chain links TRBV6-1 to TRBJ2-2; 8 bases agree with TRBD1. Trimming cost V 6 bases and J 5 bases; bases outside gene matches: 5. The CDR3 is made up of 14 amino acids. Looked up from germline, CDR1 is MNHNS and CDR2 is SASEGT. CDR3 DNA sequence: TGTGCCAGCAGAGGACAGGGCAATACCGGGGAGCTGTTTTTT. Its translation: CASRGQGNTGELFF.